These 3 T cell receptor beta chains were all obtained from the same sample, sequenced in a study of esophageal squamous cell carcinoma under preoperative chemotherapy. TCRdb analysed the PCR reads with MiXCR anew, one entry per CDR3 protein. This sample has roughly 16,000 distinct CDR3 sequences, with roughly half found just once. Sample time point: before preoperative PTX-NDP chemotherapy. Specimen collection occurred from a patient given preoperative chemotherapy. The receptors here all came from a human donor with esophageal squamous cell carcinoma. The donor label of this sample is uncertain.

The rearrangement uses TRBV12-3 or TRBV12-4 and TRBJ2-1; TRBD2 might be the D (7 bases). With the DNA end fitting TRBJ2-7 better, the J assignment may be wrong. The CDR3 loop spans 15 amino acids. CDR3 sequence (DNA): TGTGCCAGCAGTCCGGATGGGGGGGCCTTTTACGAGCAGTACTTC. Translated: CASSPDGGAFYEQYF.

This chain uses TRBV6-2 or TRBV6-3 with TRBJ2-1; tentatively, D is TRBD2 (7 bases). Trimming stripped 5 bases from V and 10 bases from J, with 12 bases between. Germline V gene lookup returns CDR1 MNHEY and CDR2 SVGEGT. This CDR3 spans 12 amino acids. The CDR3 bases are TGTGCCAGCAGTACTAAGGGGGGGGAGCAGTTCTTC. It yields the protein CASSTKGGEQFF.

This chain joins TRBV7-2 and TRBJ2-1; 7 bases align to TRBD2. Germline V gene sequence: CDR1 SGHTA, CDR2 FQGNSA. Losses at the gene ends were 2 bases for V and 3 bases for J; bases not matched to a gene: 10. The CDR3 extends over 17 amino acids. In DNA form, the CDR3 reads TGTGCCAGCAGCTTATGGGCTAGCGGAGCTGGCTACAATGAGCAGTTCTTC. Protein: CASSLWASGAGYNEQFF. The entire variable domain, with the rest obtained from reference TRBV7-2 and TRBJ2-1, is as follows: GAGVSQSPSNKVTEKGKDVELRCDPISGHTALYWYRQSLGQGLEFLIYFQGNSAPDKSGLPSDRFSAERTGGSVSTLTIQRTQQEDSAVYLCASSLWASGAGYNEQFFGPGTRLTVL.